These 11 T cell receptor beta chains came from one sample sequenced in a study of neurological immune-mediated disorders. TCRdb itself ran the 5' RACE reads through MiXCR, one entry per CDR3 protein. Altogether 50,000 to 60,000 distinct CDR3 sequences are present, just under 4% being singletons, with the ten largest covering roughly 2%. Sequenced: CD4+ T cells from blood. The receptors derive from a woman aged 40 to 50 with multiple sclerosis.

There are many counts of this clonotype. The rearrangement uses TRBV9 and TRBJ1-6, with 8 positions matching TRBD1. This CDR3 contains 16 residues. The germline V gene encodes CDR1 SGDLS and CDR2 YYNGEE. J gave up 7 bases and V 2 bases, and 8 bases lay outside the gene matches. The CDR3 region is CASSVTGAGGNSPLHF. CDR3 in DNA: TGTGCCAGCAGCGTGACAGGGGCCGGTGGAAATTCACCCCTCCACTTT. Variable domain in full (rest from reference TRBV9 and TRBJ1-6): DSGVTQTPKHLITATGQRVTLRCSPRSGDLSVYWYQQSLDQGLQFLIQYYNGEERAKGNILERFSAQQFPDLHSELNLSSLELGDSALYFCASSVTGAGGNSPLHFGNGTRLTVT.

Many counts were recorded for this clonotype. The rearrangement joins TRBV18 to TRBJ2-5; the D gene is possibly TRBD2 (6 bases). Germline lookup yields CDR1 KGHSH and CDR2 LQKENI. The CDR3 is made up of 14 amino acids. Trimming took 5 bases from V and 2 from J, leaving 12 bases between them. CDR3: CASSAGTGQETQYF. The CDR3 DNA follows: TGTGCCAGCTCAGCCGGGACTGGTCAAGAGACCCAGTACTTC.

This clonotype has at least ten counts. The genes are TRBV5-1 and TRBJ2-7; 7 bases fit TRBD1. CDR1 is SGHRS and CDR2 is YFSETQ in the germline V gene. This CDR3 is built from 14 residues. Trimming removed 4 bases from V and 0 bases from J; junction bases left unmatched: 4. CDR3 in DNA: TGCGCCAGCAGCCTGACAGGGTTCTCCTACGAGCAGTACTTC. It yields the protein CASSLTGFSYEQYF.

The sample holds many counts of this clonotype. The rearrangement joins TRBV3-1 to TRBJ1-2; D possibly corresponds to TRBD1 (5 bases). Trimming left V 3 bases short and J 8 bases short, with 13 bases between. The germline CDR1 and CDR2 sequences are LGHDT and YNNKEL (reference sequence). This CDR3 region has 13 residues. The CDR3 DNA sequence: TGTGCCAGCAGCCACGCGCAGGGTGTCGGCTACACCTTC. Its protein is CASSHAQGVGYTF.

This clonotype was recorded at least ten times. CDR3 DNA sequence: TGCAGTGCTATCCGGGACTCCCGCACAGATACGCAGTATTTT. Translated: CSAIRDSRTDTQYF. The chain links TRBV20-1 to TRBJ2-3, with D possibly TRBD2 on 6 matching bases. The CDR3 is 14 amino acids. The germline V and J ends were trimmed by 4 bases and 1 base, with 12 bases remaining between them. In germline, CDR1 is DFQATT, CDR2 SNEGSKA (reference sequence).

This clonotype was seen ten or more times. The V and J genes are TRBV9 and TRBJ2-3; 7 bases match TRBD2. Germline loops: CDR1 SGDLS, CDR2 YYNGEE. The CDR3 covers 14 residues. Trimming at V came to 4 bases and at J to 10 bases, leaving 12 bases not matched to a gene. The CDR3 region has the DNA TGTGCCAGCAGCCAACAGACTAGCCGGGGGGCGCAGTATTTT. Protein product: CASSQQTSRGAQYF.

This clonotype was observed many times. The V gene is TRBV24-1, the J gene TRBJ1-4; tentative D call: TRBD1 (5 bases). The CDR3 is 15 residues long. The V end was cut by 3 bases, the J end by 5 bases, with 12 bases between. The germline gives CDR1 KGHDR, CDR2 SFDVKD. The CDR3 coding sequence is TGTGCCACCAGTGATCTCTGGGGCTTCAATGAAAAACTGTTTTTT. It specifies CATSDLWGFNEKLFF.

This clonotype occurred many times. The chain employs TRBV19 and TRBJ1-1; D remains unclear. Germline assignment: CDR1 LNHDA and CDR2 SQIVND (reference sequence). Trimming cost V 8 bases and J 2 bases, with 15 bases left between them. The CDR3 totals 14 residues. The chain's CDR3 is CASSPRLPNTEAFF. The DNA for the CDR3 is TGTGCCAGTTCCCCTCGACTCCCTAACACTGAAGCTTTCTTT.

This clonotype was counted ten times or more. The genes are TRBV19 and TRBJ2-2; D unresolved. The CDR3 is 11 amino acids. V lost 5 bases and J lost 9, with 7 bases in between. CDR1 is LNHDA, CDR2 SQIVND, per germline (reference sequence). This CDR3 is CASSLSRELFF. The CDR3 DNA sequence: TGTGCCAGTAGTCTCTCAAGGGAGCTGTTTTTT.

This clonotype was seen repeatedly, ten times or more. This chain connects TRBV11-2 to TRBJ2-1; D is undetermined. CDR1 is SGHAT and CDR2 is FQNNGV in the germline V gene. Trimming removed 5 bases from V and 9 bases from J, with 8 bases in between. This CDR3 contains 11 residues. CDR3 protein: CASSPASEQFF. The CDR3 DNA follows: TGTGCCAGCAGCCCCGCGTCTGAGCAGTTCTTC. Based on the CDR3 plus reference TRBV11-2 and TRBJ2-1, the full variable domain is EAGVAQSPRYKIIEKRQSVAFWCNPISGHATLYWYQQILGQGPKLLIQFQNNGVVDDSQLPKDRFSAERLKGVDSTLKIQPAKLEDSAVYLCASSPASEQFFGPGTRLTVL.

This clonotype was picked up many times. The chain recombines TRBV4-2 with TRBJ1-4; weak D call: TRBD1 (5 bases). CDR3 length: 14 residues. V dropped 2 bases and J dropped 7 bases, with 11 bases sitting between them. From germline, CDR1 is LGHNA and CDR2 YNFKEQ. This CDR3 is CASSQNRRAEKLFF. DNA of the CDR3: TGTGCCAGCAGCCAAAATCGCAGGGCTGAAAAACTGTTTTTT.